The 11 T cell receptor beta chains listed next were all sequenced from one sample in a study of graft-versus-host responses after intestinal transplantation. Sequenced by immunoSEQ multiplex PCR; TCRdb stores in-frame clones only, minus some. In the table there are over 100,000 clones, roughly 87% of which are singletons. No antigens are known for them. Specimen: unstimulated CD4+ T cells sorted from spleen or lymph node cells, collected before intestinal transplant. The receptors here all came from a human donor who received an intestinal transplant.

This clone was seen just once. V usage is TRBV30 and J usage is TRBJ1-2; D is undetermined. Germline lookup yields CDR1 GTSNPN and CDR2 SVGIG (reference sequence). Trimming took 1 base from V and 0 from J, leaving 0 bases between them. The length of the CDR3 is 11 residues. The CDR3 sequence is CAWSANYGYTF. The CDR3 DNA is TGTGCCTGGAGTGCTAACTATGGCTACACCTTC.

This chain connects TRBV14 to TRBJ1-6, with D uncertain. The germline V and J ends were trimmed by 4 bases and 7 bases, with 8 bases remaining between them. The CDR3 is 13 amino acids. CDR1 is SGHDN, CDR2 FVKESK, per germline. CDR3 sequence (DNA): TGTGCCAGCAGCCTAGGGTGGAATTCACCCCTCCACTTT. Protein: CASSLGWNSPLHF. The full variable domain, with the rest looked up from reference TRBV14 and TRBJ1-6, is EAGVTQFPSHSVIEKGQTVTLRCDPISGHDNLYWYRRVMGKEIKFLLHFVKESKQDESGMPNNRFLAERTGGTYSTLKVQPAELEDSGVYFCASSLGWNSPLHFGNGTRLTVT.

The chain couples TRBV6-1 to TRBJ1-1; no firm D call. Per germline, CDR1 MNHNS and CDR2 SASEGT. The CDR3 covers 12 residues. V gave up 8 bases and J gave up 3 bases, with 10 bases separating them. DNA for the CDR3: TGTGCCAGCTCAGACCGGTACACTGAAGCTTTCTTT. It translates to CASSDRYTEAFF.

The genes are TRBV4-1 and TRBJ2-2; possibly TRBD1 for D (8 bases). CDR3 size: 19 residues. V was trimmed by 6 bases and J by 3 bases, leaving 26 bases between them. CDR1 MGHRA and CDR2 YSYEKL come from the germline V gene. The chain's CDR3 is CASRRDVLRTGGDTGELFF. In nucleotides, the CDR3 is TGCGCCAGCAGGCGAGATGTCCTACGCACAGGGGGGGACACCGGGGAGCTGTTTTTT.

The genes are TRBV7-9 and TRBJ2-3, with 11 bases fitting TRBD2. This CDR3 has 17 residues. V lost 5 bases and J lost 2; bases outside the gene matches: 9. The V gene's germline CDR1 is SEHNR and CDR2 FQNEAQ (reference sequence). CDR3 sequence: CASSPTSGATLTDTQYF. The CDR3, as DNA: TGTGCCAGCAGCCCGACTAGCGGGGCCACTCTCACAGATACGCAGTATTTT.

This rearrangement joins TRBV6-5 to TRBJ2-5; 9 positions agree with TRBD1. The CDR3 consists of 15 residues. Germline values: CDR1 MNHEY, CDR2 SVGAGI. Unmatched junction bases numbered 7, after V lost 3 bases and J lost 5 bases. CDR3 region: CASSYYTGGRETQYF. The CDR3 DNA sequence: TGTGCCAGCAGTTATTATACAGGGGGCAGGGAGACCCAGTACTTC.

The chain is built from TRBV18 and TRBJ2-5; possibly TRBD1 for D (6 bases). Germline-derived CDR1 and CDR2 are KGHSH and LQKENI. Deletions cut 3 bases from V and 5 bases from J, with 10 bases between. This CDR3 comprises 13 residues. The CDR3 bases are TGTGCCAGCTCACCTCAGGGGCGGGAGACCCAGTACTTC. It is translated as CASSPQGRETQYF.

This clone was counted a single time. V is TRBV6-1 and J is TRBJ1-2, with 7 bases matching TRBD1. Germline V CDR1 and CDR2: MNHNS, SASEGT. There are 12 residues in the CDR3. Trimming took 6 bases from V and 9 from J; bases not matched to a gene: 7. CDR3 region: CASRPDRASYTF. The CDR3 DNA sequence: TGTGCCAGCAGACCCGACAGGGCCAGCTACACCTTC.

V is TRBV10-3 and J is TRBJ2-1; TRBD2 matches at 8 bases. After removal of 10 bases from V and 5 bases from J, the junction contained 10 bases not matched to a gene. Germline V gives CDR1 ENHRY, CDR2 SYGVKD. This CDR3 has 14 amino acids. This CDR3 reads CASERGGLHNEQFF. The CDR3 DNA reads TGTGCCAGCGAACGGGGGGGTCTACACAATGAGCAGTTCTTC.

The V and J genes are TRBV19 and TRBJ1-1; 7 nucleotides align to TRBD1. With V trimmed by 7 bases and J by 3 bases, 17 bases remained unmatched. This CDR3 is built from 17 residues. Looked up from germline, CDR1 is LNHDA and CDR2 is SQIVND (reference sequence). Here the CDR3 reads CASMARQGRWGDTEAFF. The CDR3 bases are TGTGCCAGTATGGCGAGACAGGGACGGTGGGGTGACACTGAAGCTTTCTTT.

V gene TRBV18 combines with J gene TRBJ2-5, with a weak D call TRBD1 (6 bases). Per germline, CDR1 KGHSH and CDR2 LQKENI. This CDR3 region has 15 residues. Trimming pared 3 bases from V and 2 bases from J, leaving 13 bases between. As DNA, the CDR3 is TGTGCCAGCTCACCCCCAACGACAGGACAAGAGACCCAGTACTTC. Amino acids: CASSPPTTGQETQYF.